The clone carrying this T cell receptor (beta chain) appeared many times. Its matching antigen is unknown. The data were obtained in a study of T-cell reconstitution after alpha-beta-depleted transplantation in children. Notes on the study in general: As was reported, about two months after transplant, alpha-beta T cells came from several hundred expanded graft clones.

Germline CDR1 is MGHRA and CDR2 is YSYEKL. The CDR3 is 13 residues long. V was trimmed by 0 bases and J by 6 bases, leaving 8 bases between them. Preparation of the TCRbeta library used unique molecular identifiers. TCRdb independently ran MiXCR on the PCR reads; one entry per CDR3 protein. The sample lists hundreds of thousands of distinct CDR3 sequences; less than 15% were seen once. The sequence was obtained from a girl aged 2 to 9 with congenital amegakaryocytic thrombocytopenia, due to receive a stem cell transplant. The chain links TRBV4-1 to TRBJ1-1; D is uncertain. The sample here was PBMCs, taken before TCRalphabeta/CD19-depleted stem cell transplant. CDR3: CASSQEMSAEAFF. CDR3 DNA: TGCGCCAGCAGCCAAGAAATGAGTGCTGAAGCTTTCTTT.